This T cell receptor (beta chain) was captured in a study of cytomegalovirus exposure and HLA in healthy donors. Study overall: A preliminary data release comprised around 85 million unique TCRs obtained from HLA-typed donors.

Vbeta (60) and Jbeta (13) primers were used in the PCR. Here immunoSEQ multiplex PCR was the method, and the copy in TCRdb shows in-frame clones only, minus some. The sample consists of roughly 150,000 clones, around 79% of them appearing once. The CDR3 totals 16 residues. CDR1 LNHDA and CDR2 SQIVND come from the germline V gene (reference sequence). Losses at the gene ends were 1 base for V and 4 bases for J; bases not matched to a gene: 6. Remarks on this clone: Its antigen is not known.

Study-wide findings and caveats: TCR beta chains numbering more than 150 were designated cytomegalovirus-associated.

This clonotype was obtained from a female donor in good health and CMV-seronegative. Sample: PBMCs. The genes are TRBV19 and TRBJ2-7; 11 nucleotides agree with TRBD2. The CDR3 bases are TGTGCCAGTAGTATAGGCCGGGGGACTAGCGGTTACGAGCAGTACTTC. This codes for CASSIGRGTSGYEQYF.